Sequencing of this T cell receptor (beta chain) was carried out in a study of regulatory T cells in long-lasting Graves disease. CDR3 regions were amplified by Arm-PCR using iRepertoire HTBI primers to build TCR beta libraries. Per the authors' pipeline: Spanning all samples, the identified segments comprised approximately 57 TRBV and 14 TRBJ. Via MiXCR, TCRdb re-called the multiplex PCR reads, giving one row per CDR3 protein. The V and J calls follow TCRdb's processing rather than the paper's. The sample lists hundreds of thousands of distinct CDR3 sequences; about 20% were seen once. The time point here: persistent/refractory GD, antithyroid drugs over 5 years with positive TRAb. Extracted RNA from PBMCs served as the source of the TCR library. In each case, Graves' disease was diagnosed per American Thyroid Association guidelines. The source of the patients was an endocrinology department in Xi'an, China.

V shed 0 bases and J shed 0 bases, with 9 bases lying between them. The CDR3 is made up of 15 amino acids. Germline V lookup: CDR1 SGHRS, CDR2 YFSETQ. The sample in question was peripheral blood mononuclear cells (PBMCs), obtained when the disease was refractory, from a patient treated with antithyroid drugs. The TCR sequence derives from a female donor with Graves disease. The gene calls are TRBV5-1 and TRBJ1-1; maybe TRBD1 (6 bases). Written as DNA, the CDR3 is TGCGCCAGCAGCTTGGGGACAGATTTGAACACTGAAGCTTTCTTT. This gives the protein CASSLGTDLNTEAFF.